These T cell receptor beta chains were read from a single sample in a study of T cells in Graves' hyperthyroidism and ophthalmopathy. TCRdb reprocessed the multiplex PCR reads with MiXCR, giving one entry per CDR3 protein. Of about 180,000 distinct CDR3 sequences in the sample, 15% to 20% are singletons; the top ten hold roughly 30%. Sequencing input: blood. The origin of the receptors is a woman between 50 and 59 years old with Graves' hyperthyroidism. Both conserved end residues are part of each CDR3. D genes are given only for firm matches. The size of a clone is reported for some rows only, either as once, few or many, or as a class for expanded clones.

CDR3 DNA,CDR3 protein,J gene,D gene,V gene,clone size
TGTGCCAGCAGTTTGGGTCTAGGTTCCGATACGCAGTATTTT,CASSLGLGSDTQYF,TRBJ2-3,NA,TRBV12-3/TRBV12-4,many
TGCGCCAGCAGCCCCGGGTTTAAATACGAGCAGTACTTC,CASSPGFKYEQYF,TRBJ2-7,NA,TRBV4-3,NA
TGTGCCAGCAGCTCGGGACAGGGGATATCATACAATGAGCAGTTCTTC,CASSSGQGISYNEQFF,TRBJ2-1,TRBD1,TRBV7-8,many
TGTGCCAGCAGGGAGATAAGTAGCACAGATACGCAGTATTTT,CASREISSTDTQYF,TRBJ2-3,NA,TRBV12-3/TRBV12-4,many
TGTGCCAGTAGTATGGCGGATGAAAAACTGTTTTTT,CASSMADEKLFF,TRBJ1-4,NA,TRBV19,many
TGTGCCAGCAGTTTCTCGACAGGGGAGGTCTACAATGAGCAGTTCTTC,CASSFSTGEVYNEQFF,TRBJ2-1,TRBD1,TRBV27,many
TGTGCCAGCAGCTTAGGACAGGGTGGTAACTATGGCTACACCTTC,CASSLGQGGNYGYTF,TRBJ1-2,TRBD1,TRBV7-2,NA
TGCAGTGCTAGAGTCCCGGGACAGATGGCTCCACCGAACACTGAAGCTTTCTTT,CSARVPGQMAPPNTEAFF,TRBJ1-1,TRBD1,TRBV20-1,many
TGCGCCAGCAGCTTGGGGAATAGCAATCAGCCCCAGCATTTT,CASSLGNSNQPQHF,TRBJ1-5,NA,TRBV5-1,many
TGTGCCAGCAGTTTAAGGTTATATGGCTACACCTTC,CASSLRLYGYTF,TRBJ1-2,NA,TRBV28,many
TGTGCCAGCAGCCTGGGACATCTGAACACCGGGGAGCTGTTTTTT,CASSLGHLNTGELFF,TRBJ2-2,NA,TRBV3-1,many
TGTGCCAGCAGCTTCCCTCGAGAGGGGTTCTTTTATGGCTACACCTTC,CASSFPREGFFYGYTF,TRBJ1-2,NA,TRBV11-3,many
TGCGCCAGCAGCCCCTCAGGGGGCCCGACTAATGAAAAACTGTTTTTT,CASSPSGGPTNEKLFF,TRBJ1-4,TRBD1,TRBV4-1,NA
TGTGCCAGCAGCCCAAGGACGGAGCAGTTCTTC,CASSPRTEQFF,TRBJ2-1,NA,TRBV6-2/TRBV6-3,NA
TGCAGTGCTAGTCAGGGACTCCACACAGATACGCAGTATTTT,CSASQGLHTDTQYF,TRBJ2-3,NA,TRBV20-1,many
TGCAGTGCTGGCGTTAGTGAAAAACTGTTTTTT,CSAGVSEKLFF,TRBJ1-4,NA,TRBV20-1,many
TGCAGTGCTAGAATGAGTGCCTGGGATTCCGACGAGCAGTACTTC,CSARMSAWDSDEQYF,TRBJ2-7,NA,TRBV20-1,once
TGTGCCAGCAGCTCTAGGGGGGGTGGGTTTTACGAGCAGTACTTC,CASSSRGGGFYEQYF,TRBJ2-7,NA,TRBV7-2,few